These 15 T cell receptor beta chains came from one sample sequenced in a study of blood T cell repertoires in COVID-19. Profiling relied on immunoSEQ multiplex PCR, and the TCRdb table lists in-frame clones only, not all of them. The sample lists just under 350,000 clones; around 83% were seen once. The sequenced material came from peripheral blood. The receptors shown here come from a man aged 30 to 39 with active or convalescent COVID-19.

In its sample, this clone was seen once. The V call is TRBV12-3 or TRBV12-4, the J call TRBJ1-2; 8 nucleotides match TRBD1. CDR3 length: 12 amino acids. V lost 6 bases to trimming and J lost 11 bases; unmatched junction nucleotides: 8. CDR3 residues: CASSPDRVRYTF. CDR3 coding DNA: TGTGCCAGCAGCCCGGACAGGGTAAGGTACACCTTC.

The gene calls are TRBV9 and TRBJ2-3; maybe TRBD1 (6 bases). The CDR3 is 16 amino acids. V was cut by 0 bases and J by 0 bases, with 11 bases left in between. CDR1 SGDLS and CDR2 YYNGEE come from the germline V gene. The CDR3 nucleotides are TGTGCCAGCAGCGTAGTGGGGGCGGCTAGCACAGATACGCAGTATTTT. It encodes CASSVVGAASTDTQYF.

The chain has TRBV9 and TRBJ2-7; TRBD1 matches at 7 bases. V gave up 3 bases and J gave up 5 bases; unmatched junction bases: 17. The CDR3 covers 17 residues. The germline V gene encodes CDR1 SGDLS and CDR2 YYNGEE. DNA for the CDR3: TGTGCCAGCAGCGCCAATCTAGGCCAGGGGGTATCAAACGAGCAGTACTTC. Protein: CASSANLGQGVSNEQYF.

The rearrangement joins TRBV4-1 to TRBJ2-7; tentatively, D is TRBD2 (6 bases). The CDR3 consists of 15 residues. With 0 bases removed from V and 4 bases from J, the gap between germline ends came to 13 bases. The V gene's germline CDR1 is MGHRA and CDR2 YSYEKL. For the CDR3, the DNA is TGCGCCAGCAGCCAAGAACCGGGACTCATGTACGAGCAGTACTTC. It translates to CASSQEPGLMYEQYF.

CDR3 amino acids: CASSQDRGELAKNIQYF. The CDR3 region has the DNA TGTGCCAGCAGCCAAGATCGGGGTGAACTAGCCAAAAACATTCAGTACTTC. The chain is built from TRBV4-2 and TRBJ2-4, with a weak D call TRBD2 (5 bases). The CDR3 consists of 17 residues. Trimming left V 0 bases short and J 0 bases short, with 12 bases between. CDR1 and CDR2 (germline): LGHNA, YNFKEQ.

This clone was observed many times. V gene TRBV6-6 combines with J gene TRBJ2-7, with D unclear. V lost 10 bases and J 0 bases, leaving 7 bases between the germline ends. Looked up from germline, CDR1 is MNHNY and CDR2 is SVGAGI (reference sequence). The CDR3 consists of 11 residues. The CDR3 region is CATRYSYEQYF. The CDR3 region has the DNA TGTGCCACCAGATACTCCTACGAGCAGTACTTC.

CDR3 nucleotides: TGTGCCAGCTCGGGAGGGACCGCCGTGGAGCCCCAGCATTTT. Its protein product is CASSGGTAVEPQHF. The chain is built from TRBV18 and TRBJ1-5, with D perhaps matching TRBD1 (5 bases). CDR3 length: 14 residues. Trimming cost V 6 bases and J 8 bases, with 17 bases left between them. CDR1 KGHSH and CDR2 LQKENI come from the germline V gene.

The chain joins TRBV21-1 to TRBJ1-1. TRBV21-1 is shown as a pseudogene. This CDR3 is 13 amino acids long. CDR3 sequence reads: CASPKKIAPEAFF. The DNA for the CDR3 is TGTGCCAGCCCCAAAAAAATAGCACCAGAAGCTTTCTTT.

In this sample, this clone turned up many times. This rearrangement joins TRBV28 to TRBJ2-7; a possible D gene is TRBD2 (7 bases). The CDR3 loop spans 15 amino acids. V was pared by 3 bases and J by 7 bases, with 19 bases between. Germline V gene sequence: CDR1 MDHEN, CDR2 SYDVKM. Here the CDR3 reads CASSLGGAGTREQYF. The CDR3 DNA reads as TGTGCCAGCAGTTTGGGGGGGGCTGGAACTCGGGAGCAGTACTTC.

The chain uses TRBV19 and TRBJ1-5, with 8 positions matching TRBD1. CDR3 size: 17 residues. V shed 5 bases, J shed 0 bases, and the junction held 9 bases outside the gene matches. The germline gives CDR1 LNHDA, CDR2 SQIVND (reference sequence). CDR3 nucleotides: TGTGCCAGTAGTTGGACAGGGTATCCTGATAGCAATCAGCCCCAGCATTTT. Amino acids: CASSWTGYPDSNQPQHF.

The chain combines TRBV4-2 with TRBJ2-3; 8 nucleotides match TRBD2. Germline V gene lookup returns CDR1 LGHNA and CDR2 YNFKEQ. The CDR3 is 13 amino acids. Trimming took 1 base from V and 9 from J; bases not matched to a gene: 3. CDR3 bases: TGTGCCAGCAGCCAAGGGACGGGGGGGACGCAGTATTTT. Protein sequence: CASSQGTGGTQYF.

The rearrangement links TRBV28 to TRBJ2-5; 8 bases align to TRBD2. The V and J ends lost 2 bases and 6 bases, in that order; junction bases with no gene match: 8. Germline-derived CDR1 and CDR2 are MDHEN and SYDVKM. This CDR3 comprises 15 residues. The CDR3 protein is CASSLPPGGRKTQYF. In DNA, the CDR3 is TGTGCCAGCAGTTTACCGCCAGGCGGGAGGAAGACCCAGTACTTC.

For this clone: The same CDR3 arises from other DNA sequences in this sample as well. This chain connects TRBV19 to TRBJ1-5, with 8 bases identical to TRBD1. CDR3 length: 14 residues. CDR1 LNHDA and CDR2 SQIVND come from the germline V gene (reference sequence). The ends lost 6 bases at V and 3 bases at J; junction bases unmatched: 4. The CDR3 nucleotides are TGTGCCAGTAGGCGGACAGGGTCCAATCAGCCCCAGCATTTT. It specifies CASRRTGSNQPQHF.

This sequence joins TRBV7-9 and TRBJ2-5; 11 positions match TRBD2. CDR1 and CDR2 from the germline V gene are SEHNR and FQNEAQ (reference sequence). The V and J ends lost 4 bases and 1 base, in that order; junction bases with no gene match: 8. The CDR3 extends over 17 amino acids. The CDR3 is CASSSFRLAGFQETQYF. In nucleotides, the CDR3 is TGTGCCAGCAGCTCCTTCCGACTAGCGGGGTTCCAAGAGACCCAGTACTTC.

This sequence joins TRBV4-2 and TRBJ1-4; 9 nucleotides line up with TRBD1. Looked up from germline, CDR1 is LGHNA and CDR2 is YNFKEQ. The V gene end was trimmed by 3 bases and the J gene end by 8 bases; junction bases not matched to a gene: 7. The CDR3 runs to 15 residues. The CDR3: CASSQEGQGREKLFF. The CDR3 region has the DNA TGTGCCAGCAGCCAGGAAGGACAGGGGAGGGAAAAACTGTTTTTT.